This TCR beta chain derives from a study of post-analysis software for immune sequencing data. Study background: Disease courses included relapsing-remitting, secondary progressive and progressive-relapsing multiple sclerosis. Study results and caveats: Compared with controls, patients had more of 4 to 6 TRBV segments, including TRBV5-6, TRBV5-1 and TRBV20-1.

The TCR beta cDNA libraries contained unique molecular identifiers. Via MiXCR, TCRdb re-called the PCR reads, giving one row per CDR3 protein. The sample has approximately 660,000 distinct CDR3 sequences; about 60% are singletons. As regards this clonotype: No antigen is known for it. Mismatch with germline at one junction end may stem from a read error.

The germline V gene encodes CDR1 SEHNR and CDR2 FQNEAQ (reference sequence). CDR3 length equals 13 residues. The chain employs TRBV7-9 and TRBJ2-3; D assignment may be TRBD1 or TRBD2 (6 bases each). The TCR comes from a girl aged 2-10 years with multiple sclerosis. Sequencing was carried out using blood. The CDR3, as DNA: TGTGCCAGCAGCTCCGGGGGCACAGATACGCCGTATTTT. It specifies CASSSGGTDTPYF.